This entry is about one T cell receptor beta chain. The data are from a study of CD8 T cells in Susac syndrome. In blood CD8+ and CD4+ T cells, TCR beta underwent sequencing. Trimming removed 1 base at V and 0 bases at J, with 4 bases between. The CDR3 extends over 15 amino acids. RNA totalling about 0.5 to 1 ug underwent reverse transcription with random hexamers. TCRdb used MiXCR to reprocess the immunoSEQ multiplex PCR reads, holding one entry per CDR3 protein. The sample lists some 200,000 distinct CDR3 sequences; 80% to 95% were seen once. Sample: CD8+ T cells from PBMCs. J is TRBJ2-6 and V is TRBV12-3 or TRBV12-4; unclear D gene. The TCR sequence derives from a human donor with multiple sclerosis. The CDR3 DNA reads TGTGCCAGCAGTTTAGACAGCTCTGGGGCCAACGTCCTGACTTTC. It yields the protein CASSLDSSGANVLTF.